The entry below gives a single T cell receptor (beta chain) sequence along with its context. Antigen unknown. Profiling relied on immunoSEQ multiplex PCR, and the TCRdb table lists in-frame clones only, not all of them. The sample lists some 63,000 clones; 89% were seen once. The sample comes from a study of T cell responses to AZD1222 COVID-19 vaccine. Findings and caveats of the study: The study sampled repertoires only after the peak T cell response. Targeting of unmutated variant regions was reportedly seen in nearly half of spike-specific TCRs.

The CDR3 totals 15 residues. V was cut by 5 bases and J by 2 bases, with 15 bases left in between. The germline gives CDR1 MNHEY, CDR2 SVGAGI. J is TRBJ1-1 and V is TRBV6-5, with D possibly being TRBD1 (6 bases). This specimen consisted of peripheral blood, obtained 28 days after the second AZD1222 dose. The TCR originated in an adult who received the AZD1222 COVID-19 vaccine. In nucleotides, the CDR3 is TGTGCCAGCAGTCGACCTCCGGGGGGCAACACTGAAGCTTTCTTT. It yields the protein CASSRPPGGNTEAFF.